Each of the 27 T cell receptor beta chains below was sequenced from the same sample in a study of T cell responses to AZD1222 COVID-19 vaccine (dated by TCRdb to the early 2020s). Receptors were amplified or captured by the immunoSEQ multiplex PCR assay. The source is immuneACCESS, and TCRdb retained only in-frame sequences with V and J called. Part of the clones is not carried over; for the studies checked, unresolved V genes explain less than half of this, and the remainder is unexplained. This sample gives under 200,000 clones in total; approximately 92% of them show up just once. 3.5% to 4% of the sample is in the top ten clones. The sample's time point, from its label and the paper: about 28 days (+/-7) after the second vaccine dose. The label giving this sample's treatment or condition can be read as: meningococcal conjugate vaccine given as trial control. Sequencing used peripheral blood, obtained 28 days after the second dose of the MenACWY control vaccine. Receptors were obtained from an adult who received the MenACWY meningococcal vaccine as a control.

The chain employs TRBV30 and TRBJ1-6; 7 bases are a match to TRBD1. The CDR3 length is 17 residues. Germline V CDR1 and CDR2: GTSNPN, SVGIG (reference sequence). The J segment lost 6 bases and the V segment lost 0 bases, leaving 11 bases of the junction unmatched. The CDR3 region is CAWSVRGRGLGNSPLHF. In DNA, the CDR3 is TGTGCCTGGAGTGTACGGGGCAGGGGGTTGGGTAATTCACCCCTCCACTTT. The whole variable domain, filled in from reference TRBV30 and TRBJ1-6, reads SQTIHQWPATLVQPVGSPLSLECTVEGTSNPNLYWYRQAAGRGLQLLFYSVGIGQISSEVPQNLSASRPQDRQFILSSKKLLLSDSGFYLCAWSVRGRGLGNSPLHFGNGTRLTVT.

The CDR3 region is CASSFLAGVGPDTQYF. The CDR3 nucleotides read TGCGCCAGCAGCTTCTTAGCGGGAGTGGGGCCAGATACGCAGTATTTT. This chain joins TRBV5-1 and TRBJ2-3; TRBD2 aligns across 9 bases. The junction had 8 bases not matched to a gene; V was cut back by 2 bases and J by 4 bases. This CDR3 comprises 16 residues. Germline CDR1 is SGHRS and CDR2 is YFSETQ.

This chain joins TRBV24-1 and TRBJ2-3, with 11 nucleotides matching TRBD2. J gave up 7 bases and V 5 bases, and 7 bases lay outside the gene matches. The CDR3 spans 15 residues. CDR1 and CDR2 (germline): KGHDR, SFDVKD. The CDR3 region has the DNA TGTGCCACCAGTGTACTAGCGGGAGTATATAATACGCAGTATTTT. It specifies CATSVLAGVYNTQYF.

The rearrangement links TRBV6-2 or TRBV6-3 to TRBJ1-6; D ambiguous. This CDR3 comprises 11 residues. Looked up from germline, CDR1 is MNHEY and CDR2 is SVGEGT. Deletions cut 6 bases from V and 10 bases from J, with 7 bases between. CDR3 nucleotide sequence: TGTGCCAGCAGCGAGCGATCACCCCTCCACTTT. It encodes CASSERSPLHF.

This chain joins TRBV3-1 (or the pseudogene TRBV3-2) and TRBJ1-1; no clear D. Germline V lookup: CDR1 LGHDT, CDR2 YNNKEL (reference sequence). The length of the CDR3 is 13 residues. V was cut by 2 bases and J by 5 bases, with 9 bases left in between. CDR3 in amino acids: CASSQLSGTEAFF. DNA for the CDR3: TGTGCCAGCAGCCAACTCTCCGGGACTGAAGCTTTCTTT.

The chain uses TRBV7-9 and TRBJ1-2; D is unresolved. The CDR3 is made up of 15 amino acids. Deletions cut 5 bases from V and 4 bases from J, with 17 bases between. Per the germline V gene, CDR1 is SEHNR and CDR2 is FQNEAQ (reference sequence). The CDR3 here is CASSTLPRQSYGYTF. The CDR3 nucleotides are TGTGCCAGCAGCACCTTACCCCGGCAGAGCTATGGCTACACCTTC.

The chain links TRBV9 to TRBJ2-1; D is undetermined. V lost 2 bases and J lost 0, with 6 bases in between. The CDR3 extends over 14 amino acids. The germline V gene encodes CDR1 SGDLS and CDR2 YYNGEE. The CDR3 region has the DNA TGTGCCAGCAGCGTGGACGGCTCCTACAATGAGCAGTTCTTC. Residues: CASSVDGSYNEQFF.

The rearrangement uses TRBV9 and TRBJ2-3; the match to TRBD1 covers 9 bases. The trim removed 0 bases at V and 2 bases at J, leaving 7 bases unmatched. The CDR3 extends over 17 amino acids. Germline V gene lookup returns CDR1 SGDLS and CDR2 YYNGEE. This CDR3 is CASSVGTGGPITDTQYF. CDR3 in DNA: TGTGCCAGCAGCGTAGGAACAGGGGGCCCAATCACAGATACGCAGTATTTT.

V and J are TRBV15 and TRBJ2-7, with D tentatively TRBD1 (6 bases). V lost 4 bases and J 4 bases, leaving 11 bases between the germline ends. Germline assignment: CDR1 LNHNV and CDR2 YYDKDF (reference sequence). The CDR3 is 13 amino acids. Here the CDR3 DNA reads TGTGCCACCAGCACCCTGACAGGTTACGAGCAGTACTTC. It codes for CATSTLTGYEQYF.

The J gene is TRBJ1-5, the V gene TRBV27, with D hard to call. Trimming pared 4 bases from V and 8 bases from J, leaving 15 bases between. This CDR3 contains 14 residues. Germline V gene sequence: CDR1 MNHEY, CDR2 SMNVEV (reference sequence). CDR3 region: CASSWGRLGEPQHF. The CDR3 DNA reads as TGTGCCAGCAGTTGGGGTCGCCTCGGCGAGCCCCAGCATTTT.

This clone appeared once. V and J are TRBV30 and TRBJ2-2, with 8 bases that match TRBD2. The V gene's germline CDR1 is GTSNPN and CDR2 SVGIG (reference sequence). The V and J ends lost 5 bases and 3 bases, in that order; junction bases with no gene match: 2. The CDR3 runs to 13 residues. This chain's CDR3 is CAWSGGYTGELFF. Written as DNA, the CDR3 is TGTGCCTGGTCGGGAGGGTACACCGGGGAGCTGTTTTTT. Supplemented by reference TRBV30 and TRBJ2-2, the full variable domain reads SQTIHQWPATLVQPVGSPLSLECTVEGTSNPNLYWYRQAAGRGLQLLFYSVGIGQISSEVPQNLSASRPQDRQFILSSKKLLLSDSGFYLCAWSGGYTGELFFGEGSRLTVL.

To note about this clone: At one end, the junction sequence differs from germline, possibly due to a read error. V and J are TRBV6-5 and TRBJ1-4, with 9 bases identical to TRBD1. The germline CDR1 and CDR2 sequences are MNHEY and SVGAGI. This CDR3 spans 14 amino acids. The CDR3 loop is CASSFTGTGNLGDF. The DNA for the CDR3 is TGTGCCAGCAGTTTTACCGGGACAGGGAATTTGGGAGATTTT.

The chain uses TRBV9 and TRBJ2-3; 12 nucleotides match TRBD2. Germline-derived CDR1 and CDR2 are SGDLS and YYNGEE. The V and J ends lost 0 bases and 6 bases, in that order; junction bases with no gene match: 5. The CDR3 is 16 residues long. The chain's CDR3 is CASSVGLAGVVDTQYF. CDR3 coding DNA: TGTGCCAGCAGCGTAGGACTAGCGGGAGTCGTTGATACGCAGTATTTT.

In DNA, the CDR3 is TGTGCCAGCAATGGGACAGGGCTAAATTTCTCCTACGAGCAGTACTTC. Amino acid sequence: CASNGTGLNFSYEQYF. The chain carries TRBV6-4 and TRBJ2-7; 9 bases agree with TRBD1. Germline-derived CDR1 and CDR2 are MRHNA and SNTAGT. V shed 7 bases, J shed 0 bases, and the junction held 10 bases outside the gene matches. This CDR3 region has 16 residues.

The V call is TRBV27, the J call TRBJ2-5, with 7 bases fitting TRBD2. CDR3 length: 15 residues. Trimming cost V 0 bases and J 9 bases; bases outside gene matches: 10. Germline V gene sequence: CDR1 MNHEY, CDR2 SMNVEV (reference sequence). As DNA, the CDR3 is TGTGCCAGCAGTTTATCAGGGGAGGGCATGATGGCCCAGTACTTC. Its translation: CASSLSGEGMMAQYF.

This CDR3 is CASSLHPGLDTEAFF. CDR3 in DNA: TGTGCCAGCAGCCTACATCCGGGCCTGGACACTGAAGCTTTCTTT. The J gene is TRBJ1-1, the V gene TRBV7-8; D gene uncertain. Deletions cut 5 bases from V and 3 bases from J, with 16 bases between. There are 15 residues in the CDR3. The germline CDR1 and CDR2 sequences are SGHVS and FQNEAQ.

V usage is TRBV5-1 and J usage is TRBJ2-1; possible D gene TRBD1, 5 bases. CDR3 length: 14 residues. V was clipped by 5 bases and J by 6 bases, with 15 bases between them. Germline assignment: CDR1 SGHRS and CDR2 YFSETQ. The CDR3 is CASRAGFGPNEQFF. The CDR3 nucleotides are TGCGCCAGCAGGGCAGGGTTTGGTCCCAATGAGCAGTTCTTC.

V and J are TRBV7-2 and TRBJ1-5, with D perhaps matching TRBD1 (5 bases). Trimming removed 8 bases from V and 2 bases from J, with 19 bases in between. CDR1 is SGHTA and CDR2 is FQGNSA in the germline V gene. CDR3 size: 16 residues. This chain's CDR3 is CASAGKGKSGNQPQHF. The CDR3 DNA sequence: TGTGCCAGCGCCGGTAAGGGGAAATCTGGCAATCAGCCCCAGCATTTT.

The chain is built from TRBV5-1 and TRBJ1-1; D is possibly TRBD1 (5 bases). This CDR3 region has 16 residues. In germline, CDR1 is SGHRS, CDR2 YFSETQ. V shed 2 bases and J shed 4 bases, with 18 bases lying between them. CDR3 protein: CASSFSLGGDVTEAFF. The DNA of the CDR3 is TGCGCCAGCAGCTTTAGCCTTGGGGGAGACGTCACTGAAGCTTTCTTT.

This clone was counted only a few times. V and J are TRBV15 and TRBJ1-5; D gene uncertain. Germline V gene data show CDR1 as LNHNV and CDR2 as YYDKDF (reference sequence). The CDR3 length is 13 residues. The V gene lost 0 bases and the J gene lost 7 bases, with 7 bases spanning the gap. DNA for the CDR3: TGTGCCACCAGCAGAGATCCCCGGCAGCCCCAGCATTTT. Amino acids: CATSRDPRQPQHF.

The chain is built from TRBV5-1 and TRBJ2-3; the D is unclear. Per the germline V gene, CDR1 is SGHRS and CDR2 is YFSETQ. This CDR3 region has 12 residues. The V gene lost 4 bases and the J gene lost 6 bases, with 9 bases spanning the gap. The CDR3 is CASSPPADTQYF. In DNA, the CDR3 is TGCGCCAGCAGCCCCCCGGCCGATACGCAGTATTTT.

J is TRBJ2-2 and V is TRBV5-6, with D uncertain. The germline CDR1 and CDR2 sequences are SGHDT and YYEEEE. The length of the CDR3 is 15 residues. Between the trimmed V and J ends, which lost 4 bases and 0 bases, there was a span of 10 bases. CDR3 nucleotides: TGTGCCAGCAGCCCCCCCGCCACGAACACCGGGGAGCTGTTTTTT. Its translation is CASSPPATNTGELFF.

This sequence joins TRBV7-8 and TRBJ2-7, with 7 bases aligning to TRBD1. The trim removed 3 bases at V and 7 bases at J, leaving 9 bases unmatched. CDR3 length: 14 residues. The V gene's germline CDR1 is SGHVS and CDR2 FQNEAQ. CDR3 sequence reads: CASSFRQGAGEQYF. The CDR3 bases are TGTGCCAGCAGCTTCCGACAGGGAGCTGGGGAGCAGTACTTC.

The chain uses TRBV11-2 and TRBJ2-7; no reliable D call. V was clipped by 4 bases and J by 3 bases, with 4 bases between them. This CDR3 is built from 11 residues. Germline CDR1 is SGHAT and CDR2 is FQNNGV. CDR3 sequence reads: CASSYVYEQYF. In nucleotides, the CDR3 is TGTGCCAGCAGCTATGTCTACGAGCAGTACTTC.

This clone was counted a single time. V and J are TRBV12-5 and TRBJ1-5, with D maybe TRBD1 (5 bases). This CDR3 spans 16 amino acids. Trimming left V 1 base short and J 2 bases short, with 12 bases between. Germline V lookup: CDR1 LGHNT, CDR2 FRNRAP. This CDR3 is CASGLDPGGGNQPQHF. The CDR3 DNA is TGTGCTAGTGGTTTGGACCCCGGGGGGGGCAATCAGCCCCAGCATTTT.

This chain uses TRBV3-1 (or the pseudogene TRBV3-2) with TRBJ2-6, with unresolved D. With 0 bases removed from V and 0 bases from J, the gap between germline ends came to 12 bases. CDR3 length: 18 residues. Germline CDR1 reads LGHDT; CDR2 reads YNNKEL (reference sequence). This CDR3 reads CASSQEPRNPSGANVLTF. The CDR3 DNA follows: TGTGCCAGCAGCCAAGAGCCCAGGAATCCCTCTGGGGCCAACGTCCTGACTTTC.

CDR3 sequence (DNA): TGTGCCAGCAGTCCTACGGGGGGGGGCACAGATACGCAGTATTTT. Translating it yields CASSPTGGGTDTQYF. V usage is TRBV28 and J usage is TRBJ2-3; 8 bases fit TRBD2. Germline V gives CDR1 MDHEN, CDR2 SYDVKM. The length of the CDR3 is 15 residues. V lost 5 bases to trimming and J lost 1 base; unmatched junction nucleotides: 5.